This TCR beta chain was sequenced for a study of vaccination effects on CD4 cells after COVID-19. V was pared by 2 bases and J by 7 bases, with 6 bases of the junction left unmatched. CDR3 length: 16 amino acids. Germline loops: CDR1 SGHRS, CDR2 YFSETQ. Sequencing used immunoSEQ multiplex PCR; TCRdb keeps in-frame clones, though not all of them. This table has around 40,000 clones, approximately 67% appearing once. As regards this clone: Its specificity is unknown.

Isolation of CD4+ T cells took place after 10 days of culture. Vaccinated recipients, who were negative for nucleocapsid antibodies, had no history of SARS-CoV-2 infection. Sequenced material: CD4+ T cells from PBMCs cultured without peptide, taken before COVID-19 vaccination. The chain carries TRBV5-1 and TRBJ2-3, with TRBD2 identical over 14 bases. The clonotype comes from a human donor who received a COVID-19 vaccine. The chain's CDR3 is CASSFGTSGGRNTQYF. For the CDR3, the DNA is TGCGCCAGCAGCTTTGGGACTAGCGGGGGTCGAAATACGCAGTATTTT.